Presented here are 17 T cell receptor beta chains from one specimen sequenced in a study of technical replicates of blood from several donors. The assay was immunoSEQ multiplex PCR, and TCRdb's table has in-frame clones only and misses some. Altogether roughly 64,000 clones are present, less than 90% being singletons, with the ten largest covering around 5%. Sequenced material: PBMCs. The source of these receptors is a human donor in good health. Some clones in this sample may be carry-over from other donors' samples.

V usage is TRBV4-1 and J usage is TRBJ2-1; possible D gene TRBD1, 6 bases. With 4 bases removed from V and 3 bases from J, the gap between germline ends came to 13 bases. CDR3 length equals 15 residues. Looked up from germline, CDR1 is MGHRA and CDR2 is YSYEKL. In nucleotides, the CDR3 is TGCGCCAGCAGCCGTCTCGGGACACTCTACAATGAGCAGTTCTTC. Protein product: CASSRLGTLYNEQFF.

This clone was counted between two and nine times. The V call is TRBV30, the J call TRBJ1-1, with TRBD1 matching 8 bases. The germline CDR1 and CDR2 sequences are GTSNPN and SVGIG (reference sequence). The CDR3 has 14 amino acids. V lost 2 bases to trimming and J lost 11 bases; unmatched junction nucleotides: 13. The CDR3 coding sequence is TGTGCCTGGAGTCTGACAGGGGCTCCGTTTAGCGCTTTCTTT. It specifies CAWSLTGAPFSAFF.

The J gene is TRBJ1-6, the V gene TRBV27; D remains unclear. This CDR3 has 13 residues. The germline gives CDR1 MNHEY, CDR2 SMNVEV (reference sequence). The CDR3: CAARPAGNSPLHF. CDR3 nucleotides: TGTGCTGCGCGTCCGGCGGGAAATTCACCCCTCCACTTT.

This chain links TRBV4-2 with TRBJ1-2; D unclear. Germline V gives CDR1 LGHNA, CDR2 YNFKEQ. The V end was cut by 8 bases, the J end by 1 base, with 8 bases between. The CDR3 totals 12 residues. CDR3 sequence reads: CASSASNYGYTF. CDR3 DNA: TGTGCCAGCTCCGCTAGTAACTATGGCTACACCTTC.

The chain employs TRBV7-2 and TRBJ1-3; D unclear. The CDR3 totals 16 residues. The germline V and J ends were trimmed by 1 base and 0 bases, with 10 bases remaining between them. Germline CDR1 and CDR2: SGHTA and FQGNSA. As DNA, the CDR3 is TGTGCCAGCAGCTTAGTTGACACTAGCTCTGGAAACACCATATATTTT. Protein product: CASSLVDTSSGNTIYF.

The chain has TRBV7-8 and TRBJ1-3; TRBD1 aligns across 11 bases. V lost 5 bases to trimming and J lost 2 bases; unmatched junction nucleotides: 14. The germline gives CDR1 SGHVS, CDR2 FQNEAQ. The CDR3 contains 19 residues. The CDR3 region has the DNA TGTGCCAGCAGCCCCCGAAGATCCCGGGACAGGGGGACTGGAAACACCATATATTTT. Translation: CASSPRRSRDRGTGNTIYF.

The rearrangement uses TRBV5-6 and TRBJ2-3; D not certain. Trimming took off 4 bases at V and 0 bases at J, with 12 bases between the two ends. From germline, CDR1 is SGHDT and CDR2 YYEEEE. CDR3 length: 15 residues. The CDR3 is CASSARLFSTDTQYF. In DNA form, the CDR3 reads TGTGCCAGCAGCGCGCGACTTTTTAGCACAGATACGCAGTATTTT.

This clone was counted a single time. The J gene is TRBJ1-2, the V gene TRBV2; 7 bases are shared with TRBD1. The CDR3 has 14 amino acids. CDR1 and CDR2 from the germline V gene are SNHLY and FYNNEI. Trimming at V came to 8 bases and at J to 4 bases, leaving 10 bases not matched to a gene. Written as DNA, the CDR3 is TGTGCCAGCTCCATCCGGGACAGAGTCTATGGCTACACCTTC. Translating gives CASSIRDRVYGYTF.

J is TRBJ2-1 and V is TRBV19, with 14 positions matching TRBD2. Germline V CDR1 and CDR2: LNHDA, SQIVND (reference sequence). After removal of 3 bases from V and 9 bases from J, the junction contained 4 bases not matched to a gene. This CDR3 spans 15 amino acids. The CDR3 reads CASSMTGLAGAEQFF. In DNA form, the CDR3 reads TGTGCCAGTAGTATGACGGGACTAGCGGGAGCTGAGCAGTTCTTC.

CDR3 protein: CASSTQEGRSSPLHF. DNA of the CDR3: TGTGCCAGTAGTACCCAGGAGGGAAGGAGTTCACCCCTCCACTTT. This chain joins TRBV19 and TRBJ1-6; D ambiguous. This CDR3 is built from 15 residues. V was trimmed by 4 bases and J by 9 bases, leaving 16 bases between them. Germline V gene sequence: CDR1 LNHDA, CDR2 SQIVND (reference sequence).

The genes are TRBV6-1 and TRBJ1-2, with 12 nucleotides matching TRBD1. CDR1 and CDR2 (germline): MNHNS, SASEGT. This CDR3 has 14 residues. With V trimmed by 3 bases and J by 6 bases, 2 bases remained unmatched. CDR3 loop: CASSDRDRGHGYTF. CDR3 DNA sequence: TGTGCCAGCAGTGATCGGGACAGGGGGCATGGCTACACCTTC.

The DNA of the CDR3 is TGCGCCAGCAGCTTGGGGCAACAGGGGGCACCCCGGGGCTACACCTTC. Protein product: CASSLGQQGAPRGYTF. This chain joins TRBV5-1 and TRBJ1-2, with 9 bases fitting TRBD1. CDR3 size: 16 residues. J gave up 8 bases and V 0 bases, and 11 bases lay outside the gene matches. Germline V gene lookup returns CDR1 SGHRS and CDR2 YFSETQ.

V gene TRBV10-3 combines with J gene TRBJ2-1, with 9 bases identical to TRBD2. The CDR3 has 14 amino acids. The J segment lost 4 bases and the V segment lost 10 bases, leaving 8 bases of the junction unmatched. Per the germline V gene, CDR1 is ENHRY and CDR2 is SYGVKD. CDR3 region: CASSRTSDYNEQFF. Written as DNA, the CDR3 is TGTGCCAGCAGCCGGACTAGCGATTACAATGAGCAGTTCTTC.

The CDR3 region is CATSREAGPLYGYTF. The CDR3 DNA sequence: TGTGCCACCAGCAGAGAGGCAGGGCCCCTCTATGGCTACACCTTC. V gene TRBV15 combines with J gene TRBJ1-2; perhaps TRBD1 as D (5 bases). Germline CDR1 and CDR2: LNHNV and YYDKDF (reference sequence). Trimming stripped 0 bases from V and 4 bases from J, with 12 bases between. The CDR3 consists of 15 residues.

This clone showed up just a few times. V usage is TRBV6-4 and J usage is TRBJ2-1; 8 nucleotides align to TRBD1. The CDR3 loop spans 15 amino acids. Germline V lookup: CDR1 MRHNA, CDR2 SNTAGT. J was trimmed by 8 bases and V by 2 bases; bases with no gene match: 8. CDR3 in DNA: TGTGCCAGCAGTGACGGGCAGGGGGCGGTCGATGAGCAGTTCTTC. Translation gives CASSDGQGAVDEQFF.

V and J are TRBV4-1 and TRBJ2-7; 9 bases fit TRBD1. Germline V gives CDR1 MGHRA, CDR2 YSYEKL. Unmatched junction bases numbered 17, after V lost 0 bases and J lost 2 bases. This CDR3 is built from 20 residues. The CDR3 DNA reads TGCGCCAGCAGCCAAGAGAAACGACAGGGGGTATTTTCGGCGACCTACGAGCAGTACTTC. Translated: CASSQEKRQGVFSATYEQYF.

This chain uses TRBV4-2 with TRBJ1-3; 11 bases agree with TRBD1. Looked up from germline, CDR1 is LGHNA and CDR2 is YNFKEQ. V shed 0 bases and J 9 bases; nucleotides not matched to a gene: 1. The CDR3 spans 14 residues. The CDR3 region has the DNA TGTGCCAGCAGCCAAGAAGGGACAGGGGGCACCATATATTTT. Protein: CASSQEGTGGTIYF.